This TCR beta chain originates from a study of blood T cell repertoires in COVID-19. At the level of the study: COVID-19 samples collected from the United States, Italy and Spain covered acute and convalescent phases. Nucleic acid was either cDNA or gDNA, and it came from T cells, B-cell-depleted T cells, or PBMCs.

CDR3 length: 11 amino acids. Looked up from germline, CDR1 is SGHRS and CDR2 is YFSETQ. V shed 4 bases and J shed 2 bases, with 4 bases lying between them. In the authors' methods: It was from reference gene primer amplification that nucleated cell counts were estimated. TCRdb's table, derived via immunoSEQ multiplex PCR, lists solely in-frame clones and lacks some. For V, J and clone size, that table is used; D and trimming come from the DNA. This table holds some 45,000 clones, 76% found once. The material sequenced was peripheral blood. The chain links TRBV5-1 to TRBJ2-7, with D uncertain. This sequence was found in a man aged 70 or older with active or convalescent COVID-19. The CDR3 DNA follows: TGCGCCAGCAGCACTCCCTACGAGCAGTACTTC. Translating gives CASSTPYEQYF.